This T cell receptor beta chain was profiled in a study of Graves' ophthalmopathy and Graves' hyperthyroidism. Between the trimmed V and J ends, which lost 8 bases and 8 bases, there was a span of 12 bases. This CDR3 spans 11 amino acids. Per the germline V gene, CDR1 is SQVTM and CDR2 is ANQGSEA. RNA transcripts were the template, and TCR beta CDR3 regions were amplified from them. HTBI-primed first-round RT-PCR preceded second-round multiplex PCR. A single record per CDR3 protein comes from TCRdb applying MiXCR to the multiplex PCR reads. The table lists almost 750,000 distinct CDR3 sequences, around 40% of them singletons, with around 40% in the top ten. The PBMC fraction was derived from more than 8 ml of fresh peripheral blood.

The TCR sequence derives from an adult man with Graves' ophthalmopathy. Material for sequencing was peripheral blood. V is TRBV29-1 and J is TRBJ1-4, with D perhaps matching TRBD1 (6 bases). DNA of the CDR3: TGCAGCAGTTGGACAGCCGAAAAACTGTTTTTT. Its protein product is CSSWTAEKLFF.